The present TCR beta chain was sequenced within a study of CD8 T cells in Susac syndrome. Random-hexamer reverse transcription was applied to roughly 0.45 to 1 ug RNA. Amplification of TCR beta CDR3 used immunoSEQ multiplex PCR across 54 Vbeta and 13 Jbeta. TCRdb re-called the immunoSEQ multiplex PCR reads through MiXCR, storing one row per CDR3 protein. The sample holds over 95,000 distinct CDR3 sequences, 92% seen once. The source of this sequence is a human donor in good health. Sequencing used CD4+ T cells from PBMCs.

CDR3 sequence reads: CASSIDIRASNEQFF. In DNA, the CDR3 is TGTGCCAGTAGTATAGATATTCGGGCTTCCAATGAGCAGTTCTTC. The chain couples TRBV19 to TRBJ2-1; no clear D. Looked up from germline, CDR1 is LNHDA and CDR2 is SQIVND (reference sequence). The CDR3 consists of 15 residues. V was cut by 0 bases and J by 6 bases, with 12 bases left in between.